The clone carrying this T cell receptor beta chain was seen a few times. The antigen remains unidentified. The record originates from a study of response to subunit inactivated influenza vaccine. The CDR3 length is 11 residues. Trimming took 0 bases from V and 17 from J, leaving 8 bases between them. In germline, CDR1 is SGHTA, CDR2 FQGNSA. In TCRdb, the RT-PCR reads were re-called with MiXCR into one record per CDR3 protein. The sample shows under 200,000 distinct CDR3 sequences, approximately 11% of them seen only once. General study points: The authors put forward the suggestion that each seasonal influenza vaccination may bring in only a limited number of new T cells.

This chain links TRBV7-2 with TRBJ1-6; no definite D call. The input for sequencing was non-naive T cells sorted from PBMCs, taken roughly 45 days after vaccination. The TCR comes from a man aged 45-65 years who received an inactivated influenza vaccine. The CDR3 reads CASSLARTIHF. The CDR3 DNA reads as TGTGCCAGCAGCTTAGCTCGGACCATCCACTTT. Combining the CDR3 with reference TRBV7-2 and TRBJ1-6 gives the whole variable domain GAGVSQSPSNKVTEKGKDVELRCDPISGHTALYWYRQSLGQGLEFLIYFQGNSAPDKSGLPSDRFSAERTGGSVSTLTIQRTQQEDSAVYLCASSLARTIHFGNGTRLTVT.